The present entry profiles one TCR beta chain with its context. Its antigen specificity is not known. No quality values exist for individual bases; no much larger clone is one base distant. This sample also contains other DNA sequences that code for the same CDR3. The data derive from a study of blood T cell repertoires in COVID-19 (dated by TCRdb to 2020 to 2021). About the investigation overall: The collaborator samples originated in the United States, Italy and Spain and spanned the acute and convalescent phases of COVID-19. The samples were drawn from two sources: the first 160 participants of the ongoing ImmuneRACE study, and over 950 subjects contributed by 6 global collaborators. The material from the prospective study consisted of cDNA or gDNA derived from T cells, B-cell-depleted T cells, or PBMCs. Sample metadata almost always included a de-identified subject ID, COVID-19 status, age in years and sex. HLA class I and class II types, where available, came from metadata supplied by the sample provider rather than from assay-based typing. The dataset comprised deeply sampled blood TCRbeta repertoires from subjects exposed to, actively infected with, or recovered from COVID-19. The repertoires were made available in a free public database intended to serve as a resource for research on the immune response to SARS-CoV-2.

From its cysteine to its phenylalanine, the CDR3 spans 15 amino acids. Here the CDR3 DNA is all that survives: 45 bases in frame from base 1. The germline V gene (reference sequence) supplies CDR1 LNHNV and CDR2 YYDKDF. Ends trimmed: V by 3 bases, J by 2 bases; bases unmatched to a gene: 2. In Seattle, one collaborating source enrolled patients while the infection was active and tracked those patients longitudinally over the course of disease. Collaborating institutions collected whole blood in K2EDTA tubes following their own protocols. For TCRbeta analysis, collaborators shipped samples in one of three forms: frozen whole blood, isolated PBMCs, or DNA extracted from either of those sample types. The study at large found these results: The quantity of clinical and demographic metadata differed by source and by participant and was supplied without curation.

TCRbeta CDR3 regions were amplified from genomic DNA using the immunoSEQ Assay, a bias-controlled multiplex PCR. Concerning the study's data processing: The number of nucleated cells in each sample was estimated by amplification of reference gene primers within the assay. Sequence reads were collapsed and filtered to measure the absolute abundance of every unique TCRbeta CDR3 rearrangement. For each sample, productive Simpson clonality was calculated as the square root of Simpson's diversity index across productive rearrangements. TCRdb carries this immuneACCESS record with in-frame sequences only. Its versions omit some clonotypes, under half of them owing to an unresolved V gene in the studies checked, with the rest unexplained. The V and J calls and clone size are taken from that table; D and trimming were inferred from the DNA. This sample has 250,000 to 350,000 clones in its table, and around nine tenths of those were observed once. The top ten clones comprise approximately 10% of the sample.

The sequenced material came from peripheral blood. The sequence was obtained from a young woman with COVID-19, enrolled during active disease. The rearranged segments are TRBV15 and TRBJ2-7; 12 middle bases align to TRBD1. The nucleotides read TGTGCCACCAGCAGGGGGACAGGGGGCCCCTACGAGCAGTACTTC. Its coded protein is CATSRGTGGPYEQYF.